The sequence of this T cell receptor beta chain was determined in a study of blood T cell repertoires in COVID-19. The wider study: Material from acute and convalescent COVID-19 was sourced from the United States, Italy and Spain. Sample material is recorded as cDNA or gDNA derived from T cells, B-cell-depleted T cells, or PBMCs.

Germline V gives CDR1 SGHRS, CDR2 YFSETQ. V was shortened by 4 bases and J by 5 bases, with 11 bases between the two germline ends. This CDR3 has 13 amino acids. Original data processing: Researchers report that nucleated cell counts were estimated from reference gene primer amplification. Measured with immunoSEQ multiplex PCR; TCRdb has only the in-frame clones, and not every one. V and J calls and clone size are copied from that table; D and trimming were computed from the DNA. Of around 90,000 clones listed, around 92% are singletons. This TCR was recovered from an older woman with active COVID-19. Sequenced input: peripheral blood. V gene TRBV5-1 combines with J gene TRBJ2-3, with D uncertain. CDR3 sequence: CASSELPGDTQYF. CDR3 in DNA: TGCGCCAGCAGCGAGTTGCCGGGAGATACGCAGTATTTT. Together with reference TRBV5-1 and TRBJ2-3, the CDR3 gives the full variable domain: KAGVTQTPRYLIKTRGQQVTLSCSPISGHRSVSWYQQTPGQGLQFLFEYFSETQRNKGNFPGRFSGRQFSNSRSEMNVSTLELGDSALYLCASSELPGDTQYFGPGTRLTVL.